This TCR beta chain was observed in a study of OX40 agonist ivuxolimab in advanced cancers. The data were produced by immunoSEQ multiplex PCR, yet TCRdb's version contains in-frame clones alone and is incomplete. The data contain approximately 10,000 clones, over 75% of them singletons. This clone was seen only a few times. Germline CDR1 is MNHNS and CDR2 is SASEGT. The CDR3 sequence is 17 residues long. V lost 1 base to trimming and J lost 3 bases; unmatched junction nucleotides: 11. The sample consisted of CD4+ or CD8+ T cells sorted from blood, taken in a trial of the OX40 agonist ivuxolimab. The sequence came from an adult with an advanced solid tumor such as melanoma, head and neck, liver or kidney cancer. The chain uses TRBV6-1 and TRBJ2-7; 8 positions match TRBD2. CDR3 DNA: TGTGCCAGCAGTGAAGTCCGGGGCGGGGGGACCAGCTACGAGCAGTACTTC. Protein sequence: CASSEVRGGGTSYEQYF.